Listed here are 16 T cell receptor beta chains from one sample, sequenced in a study of T cell clones after liver transplantation. Sequencing was performed with immunoSEQ multiplex PCR; in TCRdb, only in-frame clones are kept and a portion is missing. The sample includes 85,000 to 110,000 clones, under 90% of them seen just once. The material sequenced was CD4+ T cells from blood, taken about 50 months after liver transplant. These receptors were collected from a human patient who received a liver transplant. Some T cells may be the graft donor's.

The genes are TRBV19 and TRBJ2-5; D gene unclear. There are 16 residues in the CDR3. V lost 5 bases to trimming and J lost 5 bases, with 21 bases between them. Germline-derived CDR1 and CDR2 are LNHDA and SQIVND (reference sequence). The CDR3 spells CASSQIKPARAETQYF. Here the CDR3 DNA reads TGTGCCAGTAGTCAAATTAAGCCGGCTAGGGCGGAGACCCAGTACTTC. Combining the CDR3 with reference TRBV19 and TRBJ2-5 gives the whole variable domain DGGITQSPKYLFRKEGQNVTLSCEQNLNHDAMYWYRQDPGQGLRLIYYSQIVNDFQKGDIAEGYSVSREKKESFPLTVTSAQKNPTAFYLCASSQIKPARAETQYFGPGTRLLVL.

CDR3 coding DNA: TGCGCCAGCAGCATAGGGGGGGCTAATGAAAAACTGTTTTTT. It encodes CASSIGGANEKLFF. The genes are TRBV5-1 and TRBJ1-4; D is perhaps TRBD1 (6 bases). V lost 4 bases and J 3 bases, leaving 10 bases between the germline ends. CDR3 length: 14 amino acids. The germline V gene has CDR1 SGHRS and CDR2 YFSETQ.

This chain connects TRBV5-1 to TRBJ2-1; a possible D gene is TRBD1 (6 bases). V lost 0 bases and J lost 5, with 12 bases in between. There are 15 residues in the CDR3. Germline values: CDR1 SGHRS, CDR2 YFSETQ. The CDR3, as DNA: TGCGCCAGCAGCTTGGATCCCTCAGGGGACAATGAGCAGTTCTTC. It is translated as CASSLDPSGDNEQFF.

The J gene is TRBJ1-2, the V gene TRBV27; D is unresolved. Germline CDR1 and CDR2: MNHEY and SMNVEV (reference sequence). Trimming left V 0 bases short and J 4 bases short, with 6 bases between. The CDR3 is 13 residues long. CDR3 in amino acids: CASSLSTSYGYTF. DNA for the CDR3: TGTGCCAGCAGTTTATCGACTTCCTATGGCTACACCTTC.

The V call is TRBV10-1, the J call TRBJ2-3; no definite D call. Germline assignment: CDR1 WNHNN and CDR2 SYGVQD (reference sequence). The CDR3 has 13 residues. V lost 4 bases to trimming and J lost 2 bases, with 7 bases between them. This chain's CDR3 is CASSASFTDTQYF. The DNA of the CDR3 is TGCGCCAGCAGTGCCAGCTTCACAGATACGCAGTATTTT.

The V call is TRBV6-1, the J call TRBJ1-1, with TRBD1 matching 7 bases. With V trimmed by 3 bases and J by 4 bases, 5 bases remained unmatched. Germline V gene lookup returns CDR1 MNHNS and CDR2 SASEGT. The CDR3 runs 14 residues. DNA of the CDR3: TGTGCCAGCAGTGAGAGGACAGGCCCCACTGAAGCTTTCTTT. Its protein is CASSERTGPTEAFF.

The gene calls are TRBV29-1 and TRBJ1-2; D uncertain. V was cut by 0 bases and J by 8 bases, with 4 bases left in between. The CDR3 has 10 amino acids. Germline CDR1 reads SQVTM; CDR2 reads ANQGSEA. CDR3 loop: CSVEDWGYTF. Written as DNA, the CDR3 is TGCAGCGTTGAAGATTGGGGCTACACCTTC. Full variable domain (outside the CDR3, taken from reference TRBV29-1 and TRBJ1-2): SAVISQKPSRDICQRGTSLTIQCQVDSQVTMMFWYRQQPGQSLTLIATANQGSEATYESGFVIDKFPISRPNLTFSTLTVSNMSPEDSSIYLCSVEDWGYTFGSGTRLTVV.

The chain links TRBV2 to TRBJ2-1, with 12 bases aligning to TRBD1. Germline V lookup: CDR1 SNHLY, CDR2 FYNNEI. V lost 5 bases, J lost 9 bases, and 11 bases stayed unmatched. The CDR3 sequence is 16 residues long. The DNA of the CDR3 is TGTGCCAGCAGTATGTTCGCGGGACAGGGGGCGCCTGAGCAGTTCTTC. This translates into CASSMFAGQGAPEQFF.

J is TRBJ1-1 and V is TRBV30; no reliable D call. Germline values: CDR1 GTSNPN, CDR2 SVGIG (reference sequence). This CDR3 region has 11 residues. V lost 0 bases, J lost 10 bases, and 9 bases lay in between. The CDR3 nucleotides are TGTGCCTGGAGTGTGGCGTCGGGAGCTTTCTTT. This sequence encodes CAWSVASGAFF.

The chain couples TRBV28 to TRBJ2-7; no clear D. CDR1 MDHEN and CDR2 SYDVKM come from the germline V gene. CDR3 length: 14 residues. With 2 bases removed from V and 0 bases from J, the gap between germline ends came to 8 bases. This chain's CDR3 is CASSLGLASYEQYF. The CDR3 DNA reads TGTGCCAGCAGTTTAGGCTTAGCCTCCTACGAGCAGTACTTC.

The V gene is TRBV5-4, the J gene TRBJ2-5; 9 nucleotides agree with TRBD2. In germline, CDR1 is SGHNT, CDR2 YYREEE (reference sequence). The CDR3 extends over 14 amino acids. V was pared by 3 bases and J by 5 bases, with 5 bases of the junction left unmatched. The CDR3 DNA follows: TGTGCCAGCAGCTCGACTAGCGGTTATGAGACCCAGTACTTC. Translated: CASSSTSGYETQYF.

The chain employs TRBV2 and TRBJ2-3; 11 bases are shared with TRBD2. Germline assignment: CDR1 SNHLY and CDR2 FYNNEI. J gave up 1 base and V 6 bases, and 0 bases lay outside the gene matches. The CDR3 runs 14 residues. For the CDR3, the DNA is TGTGCCAGCAGACTAGCGGGGGGCACAGATACGCAGTATTTT. Translated, it gives CASRLAGGTDTQYF.

The chain combines TRBV2 with TRBJ2-7, with D hard to call. The length of the CDR3 is 14 residues. CDR1 is SNHLY, CDR2 FYNNEI, per germline. Trimming cost V 6 bases and J 2 bases, with 14 bases left between them. CDR3 protein: CASRVSQNTYEQYF. The CDR3 DNA is TGTGCCAGCAGGGTGAGTCAGAATACCTACGAGCAGTACTTC. Variable domain in full (rest from reference TRBV2 and TRBJ2-7): EPEVTQTPSHQVTQMGQEVILRCVPISNHLYFYWYRQILGQKVEFLVSFYNNEISEKSEIFDDQFSVERPDGSNFTLKIRSTKLEDSAMYFCASRVSQNTYEQYFGPGTRLTVT.

V and J are TRBV5-1 and TRBJ1-2; perhaps TRBD1 as D (5 bases). The germline CDR1 and CDR2 sequences are SGHRS and YFSETQ. The CDR3 is 14 amino acids. V lost 0 bases and J lost 8, with 14 bases in between. The CDR3 nucleotides read TGCGCCAGCAGCTTGGGGCAGGGTGTAGGAGGCTACACCTTC. As protein: CASSLGQGVGGYTF.

This clone was recorded once. The V call is TRBV27, the J call TRBJ2-2; TRBD1 matches at 7 bases. V lost 5 bases, J lost 1 base, and 7 bases stayed unmatched. Germline CDR1 is MNHEY and CDR2 is SMNVEV (reference sequence). CDR3 length: 16 residues. In DNA form, the CDR3 reads TGTGCCAGCAGTCGTCGGGACAGCTTGAACACCGGGGAGCTGTTTTTT. Translating it yields CASSRRDSLNTGELFF.

The V and J genes are TRBV2 and TRBJ2-1; D not certain. The germline gives CDR1 SNHLY, CDR2 FYNNEI. CDR3 length: 16 residues. Trimming took off 1 base at V and 5 bases at J, with 15 bases between the two ends. This chain's CDR3 is CASSEGRPLGHNEQFF. The CDR3, as DNA: TGTGCCAGCAGTGAAGGGCGCCCCCTCGGGCACAATGAGCAGTTCTTC. Complete variable domain (other parts from reference TRBV2 and TRBJ2-1): EPEVTQTPSHQVTQMGQEVILRCVPISNHLYFYWYRQILGQKVEFLVSFYNNEISEKSEIFDDQFSVERPDGSNFTLKIRSTKLEDSAMYFCASSEGRPLGHNEQFFGPGTRLTVL.